This T cell receptor beta chain came from a study of shared clonotypes between healthy human individuals. Study information: Per donor, CD8 memory used one plate, CD8 naive used two, CD4 memory used three and CD4 naive used three.

Terminally differentiated effector memory CD45RA+ cells were left out of the naive CD8 fraction, which was CD45RO-negative and positively selected for CCR7. Measured with immunoSEQ multiplex PCR; TCRdb has only the in-frame clones, and not every one. The data hold hundreds of thousands of clones, with roughly 95% observed a single time. This CDR3 has 17 residues. With 1 base removed from V and 4 bases from J, the gap between germline ends came to 19 bases. Germline V lookup: CDR1 SGHVS, CDR2 FQNEAQ. The TCR sequence derives from a woman aged 25-40 years in good health. What was sequenced was naive CD8+ T cells sorted from blood. The V gene is TRBV7-8, the J gene TRBJ1-2, with no clear D. The CDR3 loop is CASSLEGPMAHFYGYTF. Written as DNA, the CDR3 is TGTGCCAGCAGCTTAGAAGGGCCTATGGCCCACTTCTATGGCTACACCTTC.